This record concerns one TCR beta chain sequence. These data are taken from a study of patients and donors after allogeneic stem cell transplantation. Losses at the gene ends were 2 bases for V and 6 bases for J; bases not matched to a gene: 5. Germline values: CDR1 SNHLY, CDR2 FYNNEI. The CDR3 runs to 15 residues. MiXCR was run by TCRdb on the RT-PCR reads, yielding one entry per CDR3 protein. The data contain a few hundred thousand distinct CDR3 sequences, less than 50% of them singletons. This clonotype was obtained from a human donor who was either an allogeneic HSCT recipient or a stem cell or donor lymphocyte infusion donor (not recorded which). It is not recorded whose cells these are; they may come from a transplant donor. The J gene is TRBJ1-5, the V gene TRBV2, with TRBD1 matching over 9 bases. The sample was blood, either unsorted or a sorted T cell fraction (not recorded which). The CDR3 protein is CASSERQGGTQPQHF. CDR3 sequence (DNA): TGTGCCAGCAGTGAAAGACAGGGGGGGACTCAGCCCCAGCATTTT. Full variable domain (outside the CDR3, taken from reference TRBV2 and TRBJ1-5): EPEVTQTPSHQVTQMGQEVILRCVPISNHLYFYWYRQILGQKVEFLVSFYNNEISEKSEIFDDQFSVERPDGSNFTLKIRSTKLEDSAMYFCASSERQGGTQPQHFGDGTRLSIL.